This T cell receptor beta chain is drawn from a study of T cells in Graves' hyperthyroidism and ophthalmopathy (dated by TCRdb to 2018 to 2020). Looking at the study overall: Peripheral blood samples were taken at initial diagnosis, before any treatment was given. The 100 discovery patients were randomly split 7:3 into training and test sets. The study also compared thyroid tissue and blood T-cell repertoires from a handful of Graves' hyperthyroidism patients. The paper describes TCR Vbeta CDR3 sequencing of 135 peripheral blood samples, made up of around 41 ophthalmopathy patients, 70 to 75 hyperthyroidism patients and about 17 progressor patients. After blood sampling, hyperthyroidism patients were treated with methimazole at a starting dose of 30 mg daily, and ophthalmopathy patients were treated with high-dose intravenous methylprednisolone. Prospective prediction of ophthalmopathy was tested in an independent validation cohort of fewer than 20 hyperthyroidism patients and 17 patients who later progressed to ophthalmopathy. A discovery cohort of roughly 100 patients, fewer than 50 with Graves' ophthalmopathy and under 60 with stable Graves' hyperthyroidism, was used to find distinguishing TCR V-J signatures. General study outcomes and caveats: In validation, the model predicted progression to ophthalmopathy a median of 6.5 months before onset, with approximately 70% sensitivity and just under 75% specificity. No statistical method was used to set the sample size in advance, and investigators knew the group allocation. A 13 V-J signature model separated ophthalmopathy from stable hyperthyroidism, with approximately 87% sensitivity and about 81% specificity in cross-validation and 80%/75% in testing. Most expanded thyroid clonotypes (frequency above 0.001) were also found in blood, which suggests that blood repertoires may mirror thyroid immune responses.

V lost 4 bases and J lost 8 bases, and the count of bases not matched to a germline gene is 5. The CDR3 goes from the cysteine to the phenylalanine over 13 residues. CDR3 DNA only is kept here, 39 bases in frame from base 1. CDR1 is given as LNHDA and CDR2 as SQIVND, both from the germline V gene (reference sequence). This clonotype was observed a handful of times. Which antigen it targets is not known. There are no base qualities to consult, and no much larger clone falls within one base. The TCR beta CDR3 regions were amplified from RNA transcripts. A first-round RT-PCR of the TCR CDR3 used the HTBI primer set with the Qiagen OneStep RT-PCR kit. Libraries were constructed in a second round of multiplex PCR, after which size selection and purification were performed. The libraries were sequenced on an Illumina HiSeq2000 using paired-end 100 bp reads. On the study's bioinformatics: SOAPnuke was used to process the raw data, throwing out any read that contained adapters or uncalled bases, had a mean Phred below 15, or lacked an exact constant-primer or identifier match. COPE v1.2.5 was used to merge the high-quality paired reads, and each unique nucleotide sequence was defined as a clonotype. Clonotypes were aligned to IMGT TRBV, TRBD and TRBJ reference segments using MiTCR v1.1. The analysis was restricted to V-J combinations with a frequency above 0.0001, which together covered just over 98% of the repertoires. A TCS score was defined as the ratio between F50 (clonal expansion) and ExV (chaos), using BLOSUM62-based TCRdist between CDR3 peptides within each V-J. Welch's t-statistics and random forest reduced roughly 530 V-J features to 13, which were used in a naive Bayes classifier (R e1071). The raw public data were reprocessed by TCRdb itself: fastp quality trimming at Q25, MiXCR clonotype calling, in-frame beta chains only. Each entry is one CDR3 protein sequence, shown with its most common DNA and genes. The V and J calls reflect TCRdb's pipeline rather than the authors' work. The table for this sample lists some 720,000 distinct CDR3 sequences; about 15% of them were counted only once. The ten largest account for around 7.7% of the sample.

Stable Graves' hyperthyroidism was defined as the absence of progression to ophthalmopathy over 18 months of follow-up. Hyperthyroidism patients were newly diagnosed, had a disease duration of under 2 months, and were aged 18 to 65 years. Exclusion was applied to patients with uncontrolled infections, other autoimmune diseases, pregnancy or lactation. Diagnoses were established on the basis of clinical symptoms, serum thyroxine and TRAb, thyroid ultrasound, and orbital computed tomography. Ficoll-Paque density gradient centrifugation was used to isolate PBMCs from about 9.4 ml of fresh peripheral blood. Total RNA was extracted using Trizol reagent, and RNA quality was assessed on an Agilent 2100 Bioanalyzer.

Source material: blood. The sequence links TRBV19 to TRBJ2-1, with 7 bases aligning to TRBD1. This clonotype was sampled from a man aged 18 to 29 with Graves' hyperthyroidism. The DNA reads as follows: TGTGCCAGTAGTAACAGGGGTGCCCATGAGCAGTTCTTC. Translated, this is CASSNRGAHEQFF.